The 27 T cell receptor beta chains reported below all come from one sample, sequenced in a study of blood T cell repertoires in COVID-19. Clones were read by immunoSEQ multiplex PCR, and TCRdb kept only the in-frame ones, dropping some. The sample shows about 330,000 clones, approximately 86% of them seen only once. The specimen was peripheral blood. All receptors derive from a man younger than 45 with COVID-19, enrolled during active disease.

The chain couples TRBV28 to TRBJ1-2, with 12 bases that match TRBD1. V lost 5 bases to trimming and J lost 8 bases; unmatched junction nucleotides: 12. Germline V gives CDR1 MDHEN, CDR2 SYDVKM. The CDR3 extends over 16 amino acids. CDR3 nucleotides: TGTGCCAGCAGTACTCCCGGGACAGGGGGCAAGAAGGGCTACACCTTC. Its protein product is CASSTPGTGGKKGYTF.

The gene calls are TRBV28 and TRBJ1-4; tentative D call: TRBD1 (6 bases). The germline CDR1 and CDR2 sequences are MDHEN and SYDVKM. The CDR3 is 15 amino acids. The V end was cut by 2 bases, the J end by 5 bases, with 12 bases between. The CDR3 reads CASSLRTAGNEKLFF. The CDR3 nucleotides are TGTGCCAGCAGTTTAAGGACAGCGGGGAATGAAAAACTGTTTTTT.

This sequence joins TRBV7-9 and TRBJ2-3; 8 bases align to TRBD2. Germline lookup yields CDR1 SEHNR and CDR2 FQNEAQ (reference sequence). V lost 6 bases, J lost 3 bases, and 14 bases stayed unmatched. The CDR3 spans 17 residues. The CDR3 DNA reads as TGTGCCAGCAGTCAGCTCAAAGGGGCGGGGGGAACAGATACGCAGTATTTT. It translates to CASSQLKGAGGTDTQYF.

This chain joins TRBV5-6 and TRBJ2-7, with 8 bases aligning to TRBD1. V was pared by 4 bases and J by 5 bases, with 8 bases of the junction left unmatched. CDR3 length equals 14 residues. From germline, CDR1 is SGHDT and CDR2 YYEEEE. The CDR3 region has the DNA TGTGCCAGCAGCCCGACAGGGGATCACGACGAGCAGTACTTC. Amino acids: CASSPTGDHDEQYF. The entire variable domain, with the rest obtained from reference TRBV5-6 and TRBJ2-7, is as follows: DAGVTQSPTHLIKTRGQQVTLRCSPKSGHDTVSWYQQALGQGPQFIFQYYEEEERQRGNFPDRFSGHQFPNYSSELNVNALLLGDSALYLCASSPTGDHDEQYFGPGTRLTVT.

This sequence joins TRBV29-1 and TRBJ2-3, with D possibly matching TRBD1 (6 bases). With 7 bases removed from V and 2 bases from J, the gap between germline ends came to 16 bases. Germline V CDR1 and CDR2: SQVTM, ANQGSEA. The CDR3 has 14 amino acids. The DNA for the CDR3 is TGCAGCGCCCGACCGAGGGGGACCACAGATACGCAGTATTTT. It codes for CSARPRGTTDTQYF.

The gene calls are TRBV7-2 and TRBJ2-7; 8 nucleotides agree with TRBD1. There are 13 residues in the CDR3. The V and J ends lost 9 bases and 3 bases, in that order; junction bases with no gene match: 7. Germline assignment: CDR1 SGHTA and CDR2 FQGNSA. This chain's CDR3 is CASAQGAGYEQYF. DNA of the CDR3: TGTGCCAGTGCCCAGGGGGCGGGCTACGAGCAGTACTTC.

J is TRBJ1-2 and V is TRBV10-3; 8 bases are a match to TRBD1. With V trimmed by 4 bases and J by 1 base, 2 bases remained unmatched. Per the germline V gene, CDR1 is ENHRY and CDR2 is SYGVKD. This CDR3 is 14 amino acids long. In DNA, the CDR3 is TGTGCCATCAGTGGGACAGGGCTTAACTATGGCTACACCTTC. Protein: CAISGTGLNYGYTF.

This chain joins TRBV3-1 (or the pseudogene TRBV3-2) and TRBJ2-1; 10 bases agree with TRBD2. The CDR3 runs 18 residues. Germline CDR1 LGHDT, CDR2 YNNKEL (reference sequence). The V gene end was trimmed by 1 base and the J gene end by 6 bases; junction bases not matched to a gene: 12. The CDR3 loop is CASSQGLAGVVRGNEQFF. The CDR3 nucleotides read TGTGCCAGCAGCCAAGGGCTAGCGGGAGTGGTTCGGGGCAATGAGCAGTTCTTC.

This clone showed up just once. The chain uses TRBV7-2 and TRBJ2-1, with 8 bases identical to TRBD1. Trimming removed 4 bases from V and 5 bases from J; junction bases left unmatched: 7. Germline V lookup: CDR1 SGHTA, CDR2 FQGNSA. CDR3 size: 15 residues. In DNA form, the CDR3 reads TGTGCCAGCAGCTCCGACAGGGGTGAGAACAATGAGCAGTTCTTC. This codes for CASSSDRGENNEQFF.

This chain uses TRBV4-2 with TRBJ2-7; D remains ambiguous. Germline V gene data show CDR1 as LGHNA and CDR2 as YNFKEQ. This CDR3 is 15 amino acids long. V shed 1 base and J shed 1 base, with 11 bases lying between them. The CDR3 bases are TGTGCCAGCAGCCAAGGCTGGGCATCGTCCTACGAGCAGTACTTC. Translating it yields CASSQGWASSYEQYF.

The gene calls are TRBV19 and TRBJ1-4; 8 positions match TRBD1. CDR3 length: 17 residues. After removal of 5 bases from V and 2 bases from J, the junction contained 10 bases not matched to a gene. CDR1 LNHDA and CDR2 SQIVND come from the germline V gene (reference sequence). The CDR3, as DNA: TGTGCCAGTAGTCACGACGGACAGGGAGGGACTAATGAAAAACTGTTTTTT. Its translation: CASSHDGQGGTNEKLFF.

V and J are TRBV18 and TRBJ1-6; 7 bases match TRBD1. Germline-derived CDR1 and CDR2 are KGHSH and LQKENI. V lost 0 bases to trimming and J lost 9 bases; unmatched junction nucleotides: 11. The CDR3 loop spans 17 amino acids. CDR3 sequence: CASSPPDRRILISPLHF. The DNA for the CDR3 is TGTGCCAGCTCACCACCGGACAGGAGGATCTTAATTTCACCCCTCCACTTT.

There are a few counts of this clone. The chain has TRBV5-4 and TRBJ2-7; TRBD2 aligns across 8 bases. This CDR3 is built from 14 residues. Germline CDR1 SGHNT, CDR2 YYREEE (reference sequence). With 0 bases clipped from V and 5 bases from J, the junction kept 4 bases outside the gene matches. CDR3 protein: CASSLDGGGNEQYF. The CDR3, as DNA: TGTGCCAGCAGCTTGGACGGGGGGGGTAACGAGCAGTACTTC.

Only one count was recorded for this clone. CDR3 residues: CASSPISGIVNTGELFF. CDR3 bases: TGTGCCAGCTCACCGATTAGCGGGATAGTGAACACCGGGGAGCTGTTTTTT. The J gene is TRBJ2-2, the V gene TRBV18; 8 bases map to TRBD2. Trimming at V came to 3 bases and at J to 1 base, leaving 7 bases not matched to a gene. CDR1 and CDR2 (germline): KGHSH, LQKENI. This CDR3 contains 17 residues.

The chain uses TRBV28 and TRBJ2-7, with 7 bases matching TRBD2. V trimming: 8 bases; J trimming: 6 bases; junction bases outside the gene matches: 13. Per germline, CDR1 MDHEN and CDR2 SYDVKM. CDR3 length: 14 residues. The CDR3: CASSTIGRGGEQYF. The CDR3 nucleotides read TGTGCCAGCTCTACCATTGGGAGGGGCGGCGAGCAGTACTTC.

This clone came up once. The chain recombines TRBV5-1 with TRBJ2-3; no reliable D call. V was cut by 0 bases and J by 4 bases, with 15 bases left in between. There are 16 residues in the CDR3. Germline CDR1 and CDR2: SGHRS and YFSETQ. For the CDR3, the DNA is TGCGCCAGCAGCTTGGTTGCGGCCCGATGGGCAGATACGCAGTATTTT. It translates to CASSLVAARWADTQYF.

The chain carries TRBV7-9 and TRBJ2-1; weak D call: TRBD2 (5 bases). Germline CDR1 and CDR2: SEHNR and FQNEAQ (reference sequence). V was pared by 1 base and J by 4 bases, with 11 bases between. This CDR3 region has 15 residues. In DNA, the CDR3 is TGTGCCAGCAGCTTAGGGTGGGAGTCATACAATGAGCAGTTCTTC. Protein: CASSLGWESYNEQFF.

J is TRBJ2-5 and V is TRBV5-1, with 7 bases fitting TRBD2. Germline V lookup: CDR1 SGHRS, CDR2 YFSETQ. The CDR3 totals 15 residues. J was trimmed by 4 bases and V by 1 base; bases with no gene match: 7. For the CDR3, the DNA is TGCGCCAGCAGCTTGACCCCGGGAGGAGGAGAGACCCAGTACTTC. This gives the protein CASSLTPGGGETQYF.

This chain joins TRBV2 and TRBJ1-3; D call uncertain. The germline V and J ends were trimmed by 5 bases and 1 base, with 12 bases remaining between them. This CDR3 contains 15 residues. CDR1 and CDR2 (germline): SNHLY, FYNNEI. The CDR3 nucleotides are TGTGCCAGCAGTCTGACCCCTAGGTCTGGAAACACCATATATTTT. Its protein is CASSLTPRSGNTIYF.

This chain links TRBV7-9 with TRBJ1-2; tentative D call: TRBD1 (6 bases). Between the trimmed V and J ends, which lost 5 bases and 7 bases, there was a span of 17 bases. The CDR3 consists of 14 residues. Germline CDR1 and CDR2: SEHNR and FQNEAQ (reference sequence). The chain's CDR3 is CASSMLTGNLGYTF. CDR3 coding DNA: TGTGCCAGCAGCATGTTAACAGGGAATCTTGGCTACACCTTC.

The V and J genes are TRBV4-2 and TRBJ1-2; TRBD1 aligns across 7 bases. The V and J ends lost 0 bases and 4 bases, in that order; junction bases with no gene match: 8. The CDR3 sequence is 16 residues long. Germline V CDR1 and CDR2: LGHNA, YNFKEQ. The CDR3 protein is CASSQEVTTGFYGYTF. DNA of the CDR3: TGTGCCAGCAGCCAAGAAGTTACGACAGGGTTCTATGGCTACACCTTC.

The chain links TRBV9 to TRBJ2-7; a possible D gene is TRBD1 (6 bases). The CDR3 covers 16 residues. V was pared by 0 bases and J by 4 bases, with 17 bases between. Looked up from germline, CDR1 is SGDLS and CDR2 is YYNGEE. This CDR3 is CASSVAVVGQQYEQYF. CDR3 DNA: TGTGCCAGCAGCGTAGCTGTGGTAGGACAGCAATACGAGCAGTACTTC. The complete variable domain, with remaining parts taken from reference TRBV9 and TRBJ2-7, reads DSGVTQTPKHLITATGQRVTLRCSPRSGDLSVYWYQQSLDQGLQFLIQYYNGEERAKGNILERFSAQQFPDLHSELNLSSLELGDSALYFCASSVAVVGQQYEQYFGPGTRLTVT.

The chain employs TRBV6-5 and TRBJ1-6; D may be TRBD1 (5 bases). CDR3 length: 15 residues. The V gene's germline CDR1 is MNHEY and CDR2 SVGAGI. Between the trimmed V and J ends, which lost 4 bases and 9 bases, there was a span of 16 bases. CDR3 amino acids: CASSWGGRRSSPLHF. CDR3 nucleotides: TGTGCCAGCAGTTGGGGGGGAAGGAGGAGTTCACCCCTCCACTTT.

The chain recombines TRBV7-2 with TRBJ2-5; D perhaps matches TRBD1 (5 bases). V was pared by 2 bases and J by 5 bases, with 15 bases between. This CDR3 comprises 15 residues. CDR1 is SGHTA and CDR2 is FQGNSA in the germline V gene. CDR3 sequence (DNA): TGTGCCAGCAGCTTATGGCAGGGCCTGAGGGAGACCCAGTACTTC. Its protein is CASSLWQGLRETQYF. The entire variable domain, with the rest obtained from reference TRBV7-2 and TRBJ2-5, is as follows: GAGVSQSPSNKVTEKGKDVELRCDPISGHTALYWYRQSLGQGLEFLIYFQGNSAPDKSGLPSDRFSAERTGGSVSTLTIQRTQQEDSAVYLCASSLWQGLRETQYFGPGTRLLVL.

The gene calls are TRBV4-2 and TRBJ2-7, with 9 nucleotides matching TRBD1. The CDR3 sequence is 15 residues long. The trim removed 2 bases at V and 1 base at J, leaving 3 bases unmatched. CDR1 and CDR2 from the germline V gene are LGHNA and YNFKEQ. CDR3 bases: TGTGCCAGCAGCCAACAGGGACAGGGATCCTACGAGCAGTACTTC. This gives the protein CASSQQGQGSYEQYF.

This CDR3 reads CASSQALDSVSQPQHF. CDR3 nucleotide sequence: TGCGCCAGCAGCCAAGCTTTGGACAGCGTAAGTCAGCCCCAGCATTTT. The chain links TRBV4-3 to TRBJ1-5; D possibly corresponds to TRBD1 (6 bases). The germline V and J ends were trimmed by 1 base and 6 bases, with 16 bases remaining between them. The CDR3 consists of 16 residues. The V gene's germline CDR1 is LGHNA and CDR2 YSLEER.

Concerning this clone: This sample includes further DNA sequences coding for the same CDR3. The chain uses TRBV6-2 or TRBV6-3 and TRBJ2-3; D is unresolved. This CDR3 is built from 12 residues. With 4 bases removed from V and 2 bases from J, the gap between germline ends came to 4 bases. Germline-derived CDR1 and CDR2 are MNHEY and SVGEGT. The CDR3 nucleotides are TGTGCCAGCAGTTCGTCCACAGATACGCAGTATTTT. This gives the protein CASSSSTDTQYF.